The subject of this entry is one TCR beta chain. What it binds is unknown. TCRdb re-called the 5' RACE reads with MiXCR, one entry per CDR3 protein. The sample has about 720,000 distinct CDR3 sequences; around a sixth are singletons. These data come from a study of identical twins. Study observations and caveats: Not following the same donors, the study drew its conclusions from cross-sectional statistical analysis. Memory repertoires lacked the insertion deficit that abundant cord blood beta clonotypes showed.

There are 16 residues in the CDR3. Trimming shortened V by 2 bases and J by 7 bases, and 17 bases separated the two germline ends. Germline V gene data show CDR1 as SGHAT and CDR2 as FQDESV (reference sequence). This same sample was also part of a study on T cells expressing NK-cell markers. That investigation notes: Underlying the TCR beta repertoires were sorted CD3+CD56+NKG2C+, CD3+CD56+NKG2C- and CD3+CD56-NKG2C+ T cells. HCMV specificity of the expanded NKG2C+ T cell clones stayed unclear.

The clonotype comes from a woman between 18 and 29 years old in good health. The sample consisted of PBMCs. The chain couples TRBV11-1 to TRBJ2-2; weak D call: TRBD1 (5 bases). CDR3 residues: CASSLRLGRTLGELFF. CDR3 DNA sequence: TGTGCCAGCAGCTTAAGGCTGGGGCGGACGCTCGGGGAGCTGTTTTTT.